The present T cell receptor beta chain was sequenced within a study of human T cells and chemical hapten exposure. From the 5' RACE reads, TCRdb called clonotypes with MiXCR, one entry per CDR3 protein. The sample records 110,000 or so distinct CDR3 sequences, 15% to 20% being singletons. This clonotype was seen more than once but under ten times. V shed 3 bases, J shed 2 bases, and the junction held 7 bases outside the gene matches. The CDR3 is 16 amino acids. Germline V gene data show CDR1 as GTSNPN and CDR2 as SVGIG (reference sequence). Sequencing started from total RNA isolated from unfractionated whole blood.

The sequence came from a human donor in good health. The chain links TRBV30 to TRBJ2-6, with 7 bases matching TRBD1. Written as DNA, the CDR3 is TGTGCCTGGAGATCCTTCAGGGGGACTGGGGCCAACGTCCTGACTTTC. Protein: CAWRSFRGTGANVLTF.